These 24 T cell receptor beta chains were all obtained from the same sample, sequenced in a study of T cells in narcolepsy. Clones were sequenced by immunoSEQ multiplex PCR, and TCRdb holds only the in-frame ones, with some missing. The sample lists approximately 35,000 clones; about 80% were seen once. Material: memory (CD45RA-) CD4+ T cells from blood. The receptors shown here come from a human donor in good health.

V usage is TRBV7-2 and J usage is TRBJ2-3; no reliable D call. Germline V gene sequence: CDR1 SGHTA, CDR2 FQGNSA. With 6 bases removed from V and 5 bases from J, the gap between germline ends came to 9 bases. This CDR3 has 12 residues. The CDR3 spells CASSFYGDTQYF. CDR3 DNA sequence: TGTGCCAGCAGTTTCTACGGAGATACGCAGTATTTT.

This clone appeared a single time. The V and J genes are TRBV5-8 and TRBJ2-5; 12 bases map to TRBD2. The germline V gene has CDR1 SGHTS and CDR2 YDEGEE. The CDR3 loop spans 14 amino acids. V trimming: 3 bases; J trimming: 4 bases; junction bases outside the gene matches: 1. The CDR3 is CASSSTSGRETQYF. The CDR3 region has the DNA TGTGCCAGCAGCTCGACTAGCGGGAGAGAGACCCAGTACTTC.

V usage is TRBV9 and J usage is TRBJ2-3, with D possibly matching TRBD2 (6 bases). Germline CDR1 is SGDLS and CDR2 is YYNGEE. Trimming removed 2 bases from V and 1 base from J, with 8 bases in between. The CDR3 runs to 14 residues. CDR3 sequence (DNA): TGTGCCAGCAGCGTTGGGGAGGGCACAGATACGCAGTATTTT. Translated, it gives CASSVGEGTDTQYF.

This clone has just a few counts. V usage is TRBV29-1 and J usage is TRBJ2-4, with 11 bases fitting TRBD1. CDR1 is SQVTM, CDR2 ANQGSEA, per germline. This CDR3 is built from 18 residues. Germline trimming cut 6 bases from V and 1 base from J; bases unmatched to any gene: 14. CDR3 residues: CSVTPGQGEGWAKNIQYF. In DNA form, the CDR3 reads TGCAGCGTGACTCCGGGACAGGGGGAAGGCTGGGCCAAAAACATTCAGTACTTC. The full variable domain, its missing parts supplied by reference TRBV29-1 and TRBJ2-4, is SAVISQKPSRDICQRGTSLTIQCQVDSQVTMMFWYRQQPGQSLTLIATANQGSEATYESGFVIDKFPISRPNLTFSTLTVSNMSPEDSSIYLCSVTPGQGEGWAKNIQYFGAGTRLSVL.

The genes are TRBV2 and TRBJ2-1; the D gene is possibly TRBD2 (5 bases). V was cut by 6 bases and J by 0 bases, with 12 bases left in between. Germline CDR1 reads SNHLY; CDR2 reads FYNNEI. The CDR3 is made up of 15 amino acids. CDR3 in amino acids: CASRADLSSYNEQFF. The CDR3 DNA follows: TGTGCCAGCAGGGCGGACTTAAGCTCCTACAATGAGCAGTTCTTC.

The CDR3 loop is CASSLIQETQYF. CDR3 coding DNA: TGCGCCAGCAGCTTGATCCAAGAGACCCAGTACTTC. V usage is TRBV5-1 and J usage is TRBJ2-5, with unresolved D. This CDR3 is built from 12 residues. V lost 1 base and J 1 base, leaving 2 bases between the germline ends. In germline, CDR1 is SGHRS, CDR2 YFSETQ.

The rearrangement uses TRBV11-3 and TRBJ2-6; D not certain. Germline CDR1 and CDR2: SGHNT and YENEEA. The CDR3 is 15 amino acids. V was cut by 2 bases and J by 3 bases, with 8 bases left in between. The DNA for the CDR3 is TGTGCCAGCAGCTTAAGTGGGCGTGGGGCCAACGTCCTGACTTTC. This encodes CASSLSGRGANVLTF. The variable domain in full, completed from reference TRBV11-3 and TRBJ2-6, reads EAGVVQSPRYKIIEKKQPVAFWCNPISGHNTLYWYLQNLGQGPELLIRYENEEAVDDSQLPKDRFSAERLKGVDSTLKIQPAELGDSAVYLCASSLSGRGANVLTFGAGSRLTVL.

The rearrangement uses TRBV5-1 and TRBJ1-2; no clear D. Germline assignment: CDR1 SGHRS and CDR2 YFSETQ. Trimming removed 0 bases at V and 4 bases at J, with 13 bases between. The CDR3 extends over 15 amino acids. The CDR3 spells CASSLDRATIYGYTF. Here the CDR3 DNA reads TGCGCCAGCAGCTTGGATCGAGCCACGATCTATGGCTACACCTTC. The complete variable domain, with remaining parts taken from reference TRBV5-1 and TRBJ1-2, reads KAGVTQTPRYLIKTRGQQVTLSCSPISGHRSVSWYQQTPGQGLQFLFEYFSETQRNKGNFPGRFSGRQFSNSRSEMNVSTLELGDSALYLCASSLDRATIYGYTFGSGTRLTVV.

The chain links TRBV19 to TRBJ1-1; D call uncertain. V dropped 3 bases and J dropped 10 bases, with 15 bases sitting between them. The CDR3 has 13 amino acids. The germline V gene has CDR1 LNHDA and CDR2 SQIVND (reference sequence). The CDR3 loop is CASSIPQPARAFF. DNA of the CDR3: TGTGCCAGTAGTATCCCCCAGCCAGCTAGAGCTTTCTTT.

CDR3 sequence: CAWTGLRETEAFF. The CDR3 DNA sequence: TGTGCCTGGACAGGGTTGAGAGAAACTGAAGCTTTCTTT. The chain carries TRBV30 and TRBJ1-1; a possible D gene is TRBD1 (5 bases). The germline CDR1 and CDR2 sequences are GTSNPN and SVGIG (reference sequence). V was pared by 4 bases and J by 5 bases, with 14 bases between. The CDR3 is 13 amino acids. Drawing the rest from reference TRBV30 and TRBJ1-1, the complete variable domain is SQTIHQWPATLVQPVGSPLSLECTVEGTSNPNLYWYRQAAGRGLQLLFYSVGIGQISSEVPQNLSASRPQDRQFILSSKKLLLSDSGFYLCAWTGLRETEAFFGQGTRLTVV.

In this sample, this clone turned up once. The V gene is TRBV6-4, the J gene TRBJ2-7; the D gene is possibly TRBD2 (7 bases). CDR3 size: 13 residues. Germline loops: CDR1 MRHNA, CDR2 SNTAGT. With 4 bases removed from V and 3 bases from J, the gap between germline ends came to 10 bases. Here the CDR3 reads CASSGGGHYEQYF. CDR3 nucleotide sequence: TGTGCCAGCAGTGGGGGGGGGCACTACGAGCAGTACTTC.

The chain carries TRBV7-6 and TRBJ2-3; D is perhaps TRBD2 (5 bases). This CDR3 is 14 amino acids long. The V end lost 1 base, the J end lost 4 bases, and 9 bases lay between the germline ends. The V gene's germline CDR1 is SGHVS and CDR2 FNYEAQ. The CDR3 sequence is CASSLGYGADTQYF. CDR3 sequence (DNA): TGTGCCAGCAGCTTAGGTTACGGGGCAGATACGCAGTATTTT.

The chain recombines TRBV5-8 with TRBJ2-4; D is undetermined. Between the trimmed V and J ends, which lost 0 bases and 4 bases, there was a span of 11 bases. Germline V lookup: CDR1 SGHTS, CDR2 YDEGEE. The CDR3 runs 15 residues. The CDR3, as DNA: TGTGCCAGCAGCTTGGAGGGCAACGGTAAAAACATTCAGTACTTC. It encodes CASSLEGNGKNIQYF.

The genes are TRBV7-2 and TRBJ2-1, with a possible D match to TRBD2 (6 bases). This CDR3 has 15 residues. With 0 bases removed from V and 10 bases from J, the gap between germline ends came to 16 bases. CDR1 and CDR2 from the germline V gene are SGHTA and FQGNSA. The CDR3 region is CASSLAARGPREQFF. CDR3 nucleotide sequence: TGTGCCAGCAGCTTAGCGGCGCGGGGACCACGGGAGCAGTTCTTC.

The V gene is TRBV2, the J gene TRBJ2-5; D unclear. The germline V gene encodes CDR1 SNHLY and CDR2 FYNNEI. Trimming left V 2 bases short and J 1 base short, with 8 bases between. CDR3 length equals 14 residues. The DNA for the CDR3 is TGTGCCAGCAGTGAAAGGGTGGTCCAAGAGACCCAGTACTTC. This translates into CASSERVVQETQYF.

The chain links TRBV4-1 to TRBJ2-3, with TRBD1 matching 10 bases. V trimming: 1 base; J trimming: 5 bases; junction bases outside the gene matches: 6. CDR1 and CDR2 (germline): MGHRA, YSYEKL. The CDR3 has 16 residues. This CDR3 reads CASSQGTGGVRDTQYF. DNA of the CDR3: TGCGCCAGCAGCCAAGGGACAGGGGGAGTTCGAGATACGCAGTATTTT.

The chain uses TRBV27 and TRBJ1-1; possible D gene TRBD1, 5 bases. V lost 5 bases and J 4 bases, leaving 20 bases between the germline ends. The germline CDR1 and CDR2 sequences are MNHEY and SMNVEV (reference sequence). This CDR3 contains 16 residues. As DNA, the CDR3 is TGTGCCAGCAGTCCGCTGGGGCAGGAACTGTCCACTGAAGCTTTCTTT. It specifies CASSPLGQELSTEAFF.

This chain joins TRBV30 and TRBJ2-1, with 8 bases fitting TRBD2. This CDR3 region has 18 residues. CDR1 is GTSNPN, CDR2 SVGIG, per germline (reference sequence). V shed 0 bases and J 0 bases; nucleotides not matched to a gene: 10. The CDR3 DNA reads as TGTGCCTGGAGTGTTGCGCGGGAGGCCCTTCGCTCCTACAATGAGCAGTTCTTC. It translates to CAWSVAREALRSYNEQFF.

This clone was recorded a few times. This chain connects TRBV10-3 to TRBJ2-5; 7 bases are a match to TRBD1. J gave up 5 bases and V 4 bases, and 4 bases lay outside the gene matches. Germline values: CDR1 ENHRY, CDR2 SYGVKD. The CDR3 is made up of 13 amino acids. This CDR3 reads CAISGRGRETQYF. The CDR3 bases are TGTGCCATCAGTGGAAGGGGGCGGGAGACCCAGTACTTC.

The chain carries TRBV14 and TRBJ1-1; no clear D gene. The CDR3 has 13 amino acids. Germline V gene sequence: CDR1 SGHDN, CDR2 FVKESK. V dropped 4 bases and J dropped 7 bases, with 13 bases sitting between them. CDR3 in amino acids: CASSRQPTIEAFF. CDR3 nucleotides: TGTGCCAGCAGCCGACAACCGACGATTGAAGCTTTCTTT.

The chain carries TRBV7-6 and TRBJ1-2, with D hard to call. Trimming left V 4 bases short and J 2 bases short, with 8 bases between. CDR1 and CDR2 (germline): SGHVS, FNYEAQ. The CDR3 spans 13 residues. DNA for the CDR3: TGTGCCAGCAGCTGGACCGAGAACTATGGCTACACCTTC. Protein product: CASSWTENYGYTF. Drawing the rest from reference TRBV7-6 and TRBJ1-2, the complete variable domain is GAGVSQSPRYKVTKRGQDVALRCDPISGHVSLYWYRQALGQGPEFLTYFNYEAQQDKSGLPNDRFSAERPEGSISTLTIQRTEQRDSAMYRCASSWTENYGYTFGSGTRLTVV.

The V gene is TRBV19, the J gene TRBJ2-1, with 8 bases matching TRBD1. Looked up from germline, CDR1 is LNHDA and CDR2 is SQIVND (reference sequence). The CDR3 has 14 amino acids. V trimming: 3 bases; J trimming: 7 bases; junction bases outside the gene matches: 5. CDR3 in amino acids: CASSMQGAENEQFF. In DNA, the CDR3 is TGTGCCAGTAGTATGCAGGGGGCGGAGAATGAGCAGTTCTTC.

In nucleotides, the CDR3 is TGTGCCAGCAGTGAATGGAGGGGCCCACAGCCCCAGCATTTT. Protein sequence: CASSEWRGPQPQHF. The genes are TRBV6-1 and TRBJ1-5; a weak D match, TRBD1 (5 bases). CDR1 MNHNS and CDR2 SASEGT come from the germline V gene. The V end lost 2 bases, the J end lost 7 bases, and 12 bases lay between the germline ends. The length of the CDR3 is 14 residues.

A few counts support this clone. The chain carries TRBV5-4 and TRBJ2-5, with 8 bases that match TRBD2. The germline V gene encodes CDR1 SGHNT and CDR2 YYREEE (reference sequence). V lost 3 bases to trimming and J lost 5 bases; unmatched junction nucleotides: 6. CDR3 length equals 14 residues. In nucleotides, the CDR3 is TGTGCCAGCAGCTCCCCAGCGGGAGATGAGACCCAGTACTTC. Protein sequence: CASSSPAGDETQYF.